One sample yielded the 12 T cell receptor beta chains listed below, sequenced in a study of blood T cells in healthy people across ages. Through a sample-barcoded 5' primer and a J-beta primer mix, a second PCR was run for about 6 to 11 cycles. TCRdb redid the calling of the 5' RACE reads with MiXCR, one entry per CDR3 protein. This repertoire shows 450,000 to 600,000 distinct CDR3 sequences, around a quarter found once; its top ten account for 3% to 4.5%. A further study also used this sample, focusing on T cells of mothers and their children.

Sequences were obtained from blood. Source of these receptors: a boy aged 2 to 10 in good health.

V and J are TRBV7-6 and TRBJ2-5; D unresolved. Germline V gene data show CDR1 as SGHVS and CDR2 as FNYEAQ. V was clipped by 5 bases and J by 4 bases, with 17 bases between them. The length of the CDR3 is 15 residues. The CDR3 spells CASSLPDTRRETQYF. CDR3 DNA sequence: TGTGCCAGCAGCCTACCTGACACAAGGAGAGAGACCCAGTACTTC. Complete variable domain (other parts from reference TRBV7-6 and TRBJ2-5): GAGVSQSPRYKVTKRGQDVALRCDPISGHVSLYWYRQALGQGPEFLTYFNYEAQQDKSGLPNDRFSAERPEGSISTLTIQRTEQRDSAMYRCASSLPDTRRETQYFGPGTRLLVL.

V and J are TRBV7-9 and TRBJ2-7, with D tentatively TRBD1 or TRBD2 (5 bases each). Germline V CDR1 and CDR2: SEHNR, FQNEAQ (reference sequence). The CDR3 has 14 residues. The V gene lost 5 bases and the J gene lost 1 base, with 12 bases spanning the gap. CDR3 DNA: TGTGCCAGCAGCGCCCGGGACCTTTCCTACGAGCAGTACTTC. This encodes CASSARDLSYEQYF.

This clonotype occurred a few times. The chain recombines TRBV4-2 with TRBJ2-7, with D unclear. The germline V gene has CDR1 LGHNA and CDR2 YNFKEQ. This CDR3 comprises 14 residues. Trimming stripped 0 bases from V and 0 bases from J, with 6 bases between. The CDR3 region is CASSQESYSYEQYF. CDR3 sequence (DNA): TGTGCCAGCAGCCAAGAATCCTACTCCTACGAGCAGTACTTC.

This chain's CDR3 is CSVDSVAEAFF. The CDR3 DNA follows: TGCAGCGTTGATAGTGTCGCTGAAGCTTTCTTT. This sequence joins TRBV29-1 and TRBJ1-1, with D unclear. CDR1 is SQVTM, CDR2 ANQGSEA, per germline. Trimming pared 3 bases from V and 6 bases from J, leaving 8 bases between. The CDR3 totals 11 residues. Full variable domain (rest looked up from reference TRBV29-1 and TRBJ1-1): SAVISQKPSRDICQRGTSLTIQCQVDSQVTMMFWYRQQPGQSLTLIATANQGSEATYESGFVIDKFPISRPNLTFSTLTVSNMSPEDSSIYLCSVDSVAEAFFGQGTRLTVV.

This chain links TRBV12-3 or TRBV12-4 with TRBJ1-2; D ambiguous. The CDR3 sequence is 15 residues long. The germline V and J ends were trimmed by 3 bases and 0 bases, with 11 bases remaining between them. The CDR3 region is CASSFEVLANYGYTF. Here the CDR3 DNA reads TGTGCCAGCAGTTTTGAGGTACTAGCTAACTATGGCTACACCTTC.

V is TRBV12-3 or TRBV12-4 and J is TRBJ2-1; 7 bases map to TRBD2. The DNA end favors TRBJ2-7, so the J call may be wrong. The CDR3 contains 15 residues. This CDR3 is CASSPIGTTSYEQYF. The CDR3 region has the DNA TGTGCCAGCAGTCCGATTGGGACTACCTCCTACGAGCAGTACTTC.

The chain links TRBV7-9 to TRBJ2-5; 10 bases agree with TRBD2. The J call may be mistaken, given a closer DNA end match to TRBJ2-1. CDR3 length equals 14 residues. The germline gives CDR1 SEHNR, CDR2 FQNEAQ (reference sequence). CDR3 region: CASRFSGGNNEQFF. In DNA form, the CDR3 reads TGTGCCAGCAGATTTAGCGGGGGGAACAATGAGCAGTTCTTC.

This chain links TRBV30 with TRBJ2-2; 12 nucleotides match TRBD1. The CDR3 runs to 16 residues. The germline V gene has CDR1 GTSNPN and CDR2 SVGIG (reference sequence). Germline trimming cut 0 bases from V and 3 bases from J; bases unmatched to any gene: 2. CDR3 protein: CAWSVGTGGDTGELFF. As DNA, the CDR3 is TGTGCCTGGAGTGTGGGGACAGGGGGCGACACCGGGGAGCTGTTTTTT.

The J gene is TRBJ2-4, the V gene TRBV12-3 or TRBV12-4, with 9 bases aligning to TRBD1. With V trimmed by 5 bases and J by 1 base, 21 bases remained unmatched. The CDR3 is made up of 21 amino acids. This chain's CDR3 is CASSPLGPGQGRFMAKNIQYF. In DNA, the CDR3 is TGTGCCAGCAGTCCCCTTGGGCCGGGACAGGGCCGTTTTATGGCCAAAAACATTCAGTACTTC.

This clonotype was observed a handful of times. An end of the junction differs from the germline gene, which may be a read error. The rearrangement uses TRBV7-7 and TRBJ2-7; D is perhaps TRBD2 (5 bases). The germline gives CDR1 SSHAT, CDR2 FNYEAQ (reference sequence). The length of the CDR3 is 14 residues. The CDR3 nucleotides read TGTGCTAGCAGCCCCGGACTGGAAAACCCGGAGCAGTACTTC. It yields the protein CASSPGLENPEQYF. Full variable domain (missing parts from reference TRBV7-7 and TRBJ2-7): GAGVSQSPRYKVTKRGQDVTLRCDPISSHATLYWYQQALGQGPEFLTYFNYEAQPDKSGLPSDRFSAERPEGSISTLTIQRTEQRDSAMYRCASSPGLENPEQYFGPGTRLTVT.

This clonotype came up a few times. The chain links TRBV9 to TRBJ2-2; the D gene could be TRBD1 or TRBD2 (5 bases each). The CDR3 has 17 amino acids. Germline loops: CDR1 SGDLS, CDR2 YYNGEE. V dropped 0 bases and J dropped 3 bases, with 15 bases sitting between them. CDR3 nucleotides: TGTGCCAGCAGCGTAGCCGTGGGGGACGGGGACACCGGGGAGCTGTTTTTT. Translation gives CASSVAVGDGDTGELFF. The variable domain in full, completed from reference TRBV9 and TRBJ2-2, reads DSGVTQTPKHLITATGQRVTLRCSPRSGDLSVYWYQQSLDQGLQFLIQYYNGEERAKGNILERFSAQQFPDLHSELNLSSLELGDSALYFCASSVAVGDGDTGELFFGEGSRLTVL.

This chain joins TRBV29-1 and TRBJ2-1; TRBD1 or TRBD2 may be the D gene (5 bases each). The V gene lost 8 bases and the J gene lost 5 bases, with 19 bases spanning the gap. This CDR3 has 14 amino acids. The germline V gene has CDR1 SQVTM and CDR2 ANQGSEA. The CDR3 reads CSPILARGNNEQFF. In DNA form, the CDR3 reads TGCAGCCCAATCTTAGCGAGGGGAAACAATGAGCAGTTCTTC.